Listed here are 25 T cell receptor beta chains from one sample, sequenced in a study of metastatic and nonmetastatic thyroid tumors. Ahead of thyroid surgery, no patient had received treatment of any kind. TCRdb re-analyzed the PCR reads using MiXCR. The table shows more than 65,000 clones, with 13% to 15% occurring only once. Sequencing was performed on blood. Every receptor here comes from a male donor with papillary thyroid cancer or a benign thyroid nodule (not recorded which). Some clones in this sample may be carry-over from other donors' samples.

This clone was seen repeatedly, ten times or more. The gene calls are TRBV5-1 and TRBJ2-3; D not certain. The CDR3 is 14 amino acids. Germline CDR1 reads SGHRS; CDR2 reads YFSETQ. Trimming took off 4 bases at V and 0 bases at J, with 9 bases between the two ends. CDR3 coding DNA: TGCGCCAGCAGCCTGACTGTCAGCACAGATACGCAGTATTTT. Protein sequence: CASSLTVSTDTQYF.

This clone was detected a few times. A much larger clone differs by one base, so this may be a read error. Other DNA sequences within the sample encode an identical CDR3. The chain carries TRBV9 and TRBJ1-1; D unresolved. V was clipped by 7 bases and J by 5 bases, with 12 bases between them. This CDR3 has 12 residues. Germline V CDR1 and CDR2: SGDLS, YYNGEE. The CDR3 is CASDREGTEAFF. CDR3 DNA sequence: TGTGCCAGCGACCGGGAGGGAACTGAAGCTTTCTTT.

A word on this clone: At one boundary the junction diverges from the germline segment, which might be a read error. The chain has TRBV5-4 and TRBJ2-5; TRBD1 aligns across 11 bases. The CDR3 runs to 16 residues. In germline, CDR1 is SGHNT, CDR2 YYREEE (reference sequence). CDR3 nucleotides: TGTGCCAGCAGCCTTAGGACAGGGGGCGCAGAAGAGACCAAGTACTTC. Its protein is CASSLRTGGAEETKYF.

This clone was seen at least ten times. The V and J genes are TRBV20-1 and TRBJ2-3; 12 bases line up with TRBD2. CDR3 size: 15 residues. Losses at the gene ends were 5 bases for V and 4 bases for J; bases not matched to a gene: 7. Germline CDR1 and CDR2: DFQATT and SNEGSKA (reference sequence). This chain's CDR3 is CSASLAGGWADTQYF. In nucleotides, the CDR3 is TGCAGTGCTTCACTAGCGGGAGGCTGGGCAGATACGCAGTATTTT.

This clone has ten or more counts. The rearrangement uses TRBV12-3 or TRBV12-4 and TRBJ1-4, with 7 positions matching TRBD1. The CDR3 extends over 14 amino acids. J lost 5 bases, V lost 0 bases, and 0 bases had no gene match. CDR3 nucleotide sequence: TGTGCCAGCAGTTTAGCGGACAGGAATGAAAAACTGTTTTTT. It is translated as CASSLADRNEKLFF.

This clone was seen many times. V usage is TRBV5-6 and J usage is TRBJ2-3; TRBD1 is a possible D gene (5 bases). Germline loops: CDR1 SGHDT, CDR2 YYEEEE. The CDR3 totals 14 residues. V shed 6 bases and J shed 6 bases, with 17 bases lying between them. The CDR3 is CASNPPGIGDTQYF. The CDR3 nucleotides read TGTGCCAGCAACCCCCCAGGGATCGGGGATACGCAGTATTTT.

This clone was observed many times. The chain links TRBV7-8 to TRBJ1-1, with D perhaps matching TRBD1 (5 bases). The CDR3 loop spans 13 amino acids. V was clipped by 4 bases and J by 6 bases, with 12 bases between them. The V gene's germline CDR1 is SGHVS and CDR2 FQNEAQ. CDR3 nucleotides: TGTGCCAGCAGCTCCTCAGGGTCTCCTGAAGCTTTCTTT. It specifies CASSSSGSPEAFF.

This clone showed up many times. The chain links TRBV11-3 to TRBJ2-1; no firm D call. The CDR3 has 15 amino acids. The germline V and J ends were trimmed by 2 bases and 0 bases, with 8 bases remaining between them. CDR1 SGHNT and CDR2 YENEEA come from the germline V gene. The CDR3 loop is CASSLLRSSYNEQFF. CDR3 DNA: TGTGCCAGCAGCTTATTGCGGAGCTCCTACAATGAGCAGTTCTTC.

For this clone: With a much larger clone just one base away, this may be a read error. The chain combines TRBV24-1 with TRBJ2-3; possible D gene TRBD1, 5 bases. Per the germline V gene, CDR1 is KGHDR and CDR2 is SFDVKD. This CDR3 has 15 residues. The CDR3 protein is CATSYFGQGPDTQYF. DNA of the CDR3: TGTGCCACCAGTTATTTTGGGCAGGGTCCAGATACGCAGTATTTT.

This clone was detected many times. The chain joins TRBV6-6 to TRBJ2-7, with 12 bases lining up with TRBD2. V shed 1 base, J shed 1 base, and the junction held 2 bases outside the gene matches. The V gene's germline CDR1 is MNHNY and CDR2 SVGAGI (reference sequence). The CDR3 runs to 16 residues. The CDR3 nucleotides read TGTGCCAGCAGTTACTACGGACTAGCGGGATCCTACGAGCAGTACGTC. Its protein is CASSYYGLAGSYEQYV.

The chain is built from TRBV19 and TRBJ2-2; weak D call: TRBD2 (5 bases). CDR1 and CDR2 from the germline V gene are LNHDA and SQIVND (reference sequence). This CDR3 has 17 amino acids. The CDR3 bases are TGTGCAACCGAACGAGCCGGGAATAGCAGGACCACCGGGGAGCTGTTTTTT. Translation gives CATERAGNSRTTGELFF.

J is TRBJ2-1 and V is TRBV11-2, with unresolved D. The CDR3 has 14 amino acids. Trimming pared 1 base from V and 5 bases from J, leaving 9 bases between. Germline V gene data show CDR1 as SGHAT and CDR2 as FQNNGV. CDR3 sequence: CASSLVDPNNEQFF. The CDR3 bases are TGTGCCAGCAGCTTAGTAGACCCAAACAATGAGCAGTTCTTC.

This clone occurred many times. The chain recombines TRBV5-8 with TRBJ1-4; unclear D gene. The ends were cut back, 8 bases at V and 13 bases at J, with 21 bases in the middle. Germline-derived CDR1 and CDR2 are SGHTS and YDEGEE. This CDR3 spans 13 amino acids. CDR3 residues: CASRLIGERVLFF. DNA for the CDR3: TGTGCCAGTAGACTTATTGGGGAGAGGGTACTGTTTTTT.

This clone showed up many times. This chain links TRBV19 with TRBJ2-7; 15 nucleotides agree with TRBD2. J was trimmed by 5 bases and V by 6 bases; bases with no gene match: 2. The CDR3 loop spans 14 amino acids. CDR1 is LNHDA, CDR2 SQIVND, per germline (reference sequence). CDR3 sequence (DNA): TGTGCCAGTAGCGGACTAGCGGGAGGGCACGAGCAGTACTTC. Translated, it gives CASSGLAGGHEQYF.

This clone appeared many times. The rearrangement uses TRBV7-9 and TRBJ2-7, with 9 bases that match TRBD2. The CDR3 runs 14 residues. Germline lookup yields CDR1 SEHNR and CDR2 FQNEAQ (reference sequence). V lost 4 bases, J lost 4 bases, and 5 bases stayed unmatched. The CDR3 DNA reads as TGTGCCAGCAGCTATAGCGGGAGTCGGTACGAGCAGTACTTC. Amino acid sequence: CASSYSGSRYEQYF.

The rearrangement links TRBV9 to TRBJ2-7; D ambiguous. CDR1 is SGDLS and CDR2 is YYNGEE in the germline V gene. CDR3 size: 13 residues. V was clipped by 4 bases and J by 2 bases, with 10 bases between them. CDR3 in amino acids: CASSTDGTYEQYF. The CDR3 DNA follows: TGTGCCAGCAGCACTGACGGCACCTACGAGCAGTACTTC.

This chain joins TRBV12-3 or TRBV12-4 and TRBJ1-5, with D perhaps matching TRBD1 (5 bases). Trimming took off 5 bases at V and 7 bases at J, with 12 bases between the two ends. This CDR3 contains 13 residues. CDR3 sequence (DNA): TGTGCCAGCAGTGCGGGGCAGGGACAGCCCCAGCATTTT. Translated: CASSAGQGQPQHF.

In its sample, this clone was seen many times. Different DNA sequences within this sample yield the same CDR3. The V and J genes are TRBV18 and TRBJ2-5; D gene ambiguous. This CDR3 has 12 residues. Deletions cut 3 bases from V and 0 bases from J, with 2 bases between. CDR1 is KGHSH, CDR2 LQKENI, per germline. CDR3 sequence: CASSPYQETQYF. In DNA, the CDR3 is TGTGCCAGCTCACCCTACCAAGAGACCCAGTACTTC.

The chain links TRBV20-1 to TRBJ1-5; no reliable D call. CDR3 length equals 14 residues. Germline-derived CDR1 and CDR2 are DFQATT and SNEGSKA (reference sequence). V lost 3 bases and J lost 5, with 14 bases in between. The CDR3 bases are TGCAGTGCTAGCCCCGCGAGGGCGGATCAGCCCCAGCATTTT. The encoded protein is CSASPARADQPQHF.

V is TRBV6-1 and J is TRBJ2-7; possibly TRBD1 for D (5 bases). The ends were cut back, 7 bases at V and 3 bases at J, with 22 bases in the middle. Per the germline V gene, CDR1 is MNHNS and CDR2 is SASEGT. The CDR3 has 16 residues. The CDR3 DNA follows: TGTGCCAGCACCCCCCGAGCAGGGTCGCTACTCTACGAGCAGTACTTC. Translated, it gives CASTPRAGSLLYEQYF.

This clone appeared a few times. A much larger clonotype is one base distant, so this may be a read error. This chain connects TRBV2 to TRBJ2-5; D ambiguous. CDR1 is SNHLY and CDR2 is FYNNEI in the germline V gene. The CDR3 has 14 amino acids. Trimming removed 2 bases from V and 4 bases from J, with 11 bases in between. The CDR3 coding sequence is TGTGCCAGCAGTGAACTAAAAGGAATAGAGACCCAGTACTTC. It codes for CASSELKGIETQYF.

This rearrangement joins TRBV19 to TRBJ2-1, with TRBD2 identical over 7 bases. The germline gives CDR1 LNHDA, CDR2 SQIVND (reference sequence). The CDR3 consists of 13 residues. The V gene end was trimmed by 5 bases and the J gene end by 9 bases; junction bases not matched to a gene: 7. The CDR3 sequence is CASSLTSAGEQFF. The CDR3 coding sequence is TGTGCCAGTAGTCTTACTAGCGCCGGTGAGCAGTTCTTC.

This clone occurred many times. V gene TRBV19 combines with J gene TRBJ2-3, with D unclear. Germline CDR1 LNHDA, CDR2 SQIVND (reference sequence). With 6 bases removed from V and 1 base from J, the gap between germline ends came to 11 bases. CDR3 length equals 14 residues. Here the CDR3 reads CASRTPSGTDTQYF. The CDR3 nucleotides are TGTGCCAGTAGGACACCGTCCGGCACAGATACGCAGTATTTT.

This clone appeared many times. V and J are TRBV19 and TRBJ1-3; the D gene is possibly TRBD1 (6 bases). The CDR3 contains 15 residues. V lost 3 bases and J 8 bases, leaving 17 bases between the germline ends. Per the germline V gene, CDR1 is LNHDA and CDR2 is SQIVND (reference sequence). The CDR3 spells CASSISGARRDTIYF. For the CDR3, the DNA is TGTGCCAGTAGTATCTCGGGGGCCAGAAGGGACACCATATATTTT.

This clone was found many times. The rearrangement links TRBV2 to TRBJ2-6, with D hard to call. This CDR3 region has 16 residues. Trimming took off 4 bases at V and 0 bases at J, with 10 bases between the two ends. The V gene's germline CDR1 is SNHLY and CDR2 FYNNEI. The CDR3 sequence is CASSAGRHSGANVLTF. The CDR3 DNA sequence: TGTGCCAGCAGTGCCGGACGGCACTCTGGGGCCAACGTCCTGACTTTC.